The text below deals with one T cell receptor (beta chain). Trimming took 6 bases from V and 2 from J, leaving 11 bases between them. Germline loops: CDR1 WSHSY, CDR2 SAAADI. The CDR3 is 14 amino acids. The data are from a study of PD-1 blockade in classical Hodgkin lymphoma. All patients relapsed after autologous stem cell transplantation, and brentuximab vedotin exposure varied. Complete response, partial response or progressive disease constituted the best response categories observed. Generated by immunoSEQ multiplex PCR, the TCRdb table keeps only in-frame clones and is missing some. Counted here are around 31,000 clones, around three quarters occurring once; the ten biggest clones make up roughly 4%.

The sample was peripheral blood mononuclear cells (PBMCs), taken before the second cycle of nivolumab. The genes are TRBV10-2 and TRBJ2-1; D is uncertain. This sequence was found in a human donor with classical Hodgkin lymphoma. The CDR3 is CASSKGQAYNEQFF. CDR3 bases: TGCGCCAGCAGCAAGGGTCAGGCCTACAATGAGCAGTTCTTC.